This TCR beta chain was identified during a study of blood T cell repertoires in COVID-19. Original methodology: Estimation of nucleated cell counts was performed using reference gene primer amplification. Profiling relied on immunoSEQ multiplex PCR, and the TCRdb table lists in-frame clones only, not all of them. The DNA gave D and trimming, while V, J and clone size come from that table. This table holds just over 150,000 clones, less than 90% found once. Germline V gene data show CDR1 as KGHDR and CDR2 as SFDVKD. This CDR3 comprises 14 residues. V dropped 8 bases and J dropped 8; count of bases not matched to a gene: 7.

The chain is built from TRBV24-1 and TRBJ2-2; 10 bases map to TRBD1. The material sequenced was peripheral blood. The receptor was derived from a woman in her seventies with acute or convalescent COVID-19. CDR3 sequence (DNA): TGTGCCACCAAAGACAGGGGGCGTGCGGGGGAGCTGTTTTTT. Translation gives CATKDRGRAGELFF.